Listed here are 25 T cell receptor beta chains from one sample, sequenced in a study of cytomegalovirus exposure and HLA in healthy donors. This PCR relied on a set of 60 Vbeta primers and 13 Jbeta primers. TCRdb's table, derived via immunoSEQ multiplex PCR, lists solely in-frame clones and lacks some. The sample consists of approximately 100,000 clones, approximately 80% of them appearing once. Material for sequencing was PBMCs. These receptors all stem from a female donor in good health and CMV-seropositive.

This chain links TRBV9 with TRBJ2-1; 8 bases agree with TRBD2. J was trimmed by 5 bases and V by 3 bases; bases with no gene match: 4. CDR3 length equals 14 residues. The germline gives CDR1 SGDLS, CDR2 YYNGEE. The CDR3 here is CASSGGGQNNEQFF. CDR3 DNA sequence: TGTGCCAGCAGCGGCGGGGGGCAGAACAATGAGCAGTTCTTC.

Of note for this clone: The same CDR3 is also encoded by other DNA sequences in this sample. DNA for the CDR3: TGTGCCAGCAGTTACTCCGGCCAGGGGAGGGAAGAGACCCAGTACTTC. Encoded protein: CASSYSGQGREETQYF. The chain employs TRBV6-5 and TRBJ2-5, with D possibly matching TRBD2 (7 bases). Germline-derived CDR1 and CDR2 are MNHEY and SVGAGI. The V end was cut by 0 bases, the J end by 3 bases, with 14 bases between. The CDR3 spans 16 residues.

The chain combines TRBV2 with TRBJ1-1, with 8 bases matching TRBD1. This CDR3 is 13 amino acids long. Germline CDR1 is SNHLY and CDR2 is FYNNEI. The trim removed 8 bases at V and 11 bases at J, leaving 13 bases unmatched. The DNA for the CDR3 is TGTGCCAGCGGGAGGAACAGGGGGGATGGGGCTTTCTTT. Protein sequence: CASGRNRGDGAFF. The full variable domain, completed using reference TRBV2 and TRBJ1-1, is EPEVTQTPSHQVTQMGQEVILRCVPISNHLYFYWYRQILGQKVEFLVSFYNNEISEKSEIFDDQFSVERPDGSNFTLKIRSTKLEDSAMYFCASGRNRGDGAFFGQGTRLTVV.

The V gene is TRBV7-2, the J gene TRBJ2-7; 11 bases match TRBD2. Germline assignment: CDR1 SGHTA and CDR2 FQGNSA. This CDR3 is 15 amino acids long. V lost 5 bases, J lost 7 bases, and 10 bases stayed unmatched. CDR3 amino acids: CASSPPGVAGGEQYF. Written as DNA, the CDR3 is TGTGCCAGCAGCCCCCCCGGGGTAGCGGGAGGGGAGCAGTACTTC.

The CDR3 loop reads CASSPLDRGGDTQYF. CDR3 bases: TGTGCCAGTAGTCCCCTCGACAGGGGAGGAGATACGCAGTATTTT. The chain employs TRBV19 and TRBJ2-3, with 8 positions matching TRBD1. Trimming at V came to 5 bases and at J to 5 bases, leaving 9 bases not matched to a gene. Germline-derived CDR1 and CDR2 are LNHDA and SQIVND (reference sequence). This CDR3 region has 15 residues.

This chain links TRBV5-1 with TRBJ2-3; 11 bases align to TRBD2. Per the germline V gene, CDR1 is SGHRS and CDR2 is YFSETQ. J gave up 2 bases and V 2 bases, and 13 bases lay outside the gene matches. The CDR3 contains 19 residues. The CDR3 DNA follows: TGCGCCAGCAGCTTAAAACCACAAAGACTAGCGGGGATCACAGATACGCAGTATTTT. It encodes CASSLKPQRLAGITDTQYF.

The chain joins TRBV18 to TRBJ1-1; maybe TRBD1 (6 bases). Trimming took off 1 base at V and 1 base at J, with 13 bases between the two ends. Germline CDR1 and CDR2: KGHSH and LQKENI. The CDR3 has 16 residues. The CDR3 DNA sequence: TGTGCCAGCTCACCACGGGCAGGGGACGGGAACACTGAAGCTTTCTTT. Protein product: CASSPRAGDGNTEAFF.

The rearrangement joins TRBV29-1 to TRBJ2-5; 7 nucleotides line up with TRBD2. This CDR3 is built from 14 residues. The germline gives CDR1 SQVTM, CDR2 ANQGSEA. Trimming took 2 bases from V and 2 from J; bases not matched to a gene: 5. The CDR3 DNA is TGCAGCGTTGAACCCCAGCGGGGTCAAGAGACCCAGTACTTC. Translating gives CSVEPQRGQETQYF.

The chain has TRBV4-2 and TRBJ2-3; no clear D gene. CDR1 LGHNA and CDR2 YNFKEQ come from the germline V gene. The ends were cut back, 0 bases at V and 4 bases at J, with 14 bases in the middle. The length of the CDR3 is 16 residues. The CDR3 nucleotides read TGTGCCAGCAGCCAAGATCGGCGGAAAGTGGCAGATACGCAGTATTTT. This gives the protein CASSQDRRKVADTQYF.

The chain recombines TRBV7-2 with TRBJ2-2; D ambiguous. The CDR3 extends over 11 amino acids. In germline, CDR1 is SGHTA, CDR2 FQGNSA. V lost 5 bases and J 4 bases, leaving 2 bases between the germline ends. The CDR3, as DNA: TGTGCCAGCAGCCTCACCGGGGAGCTGTTTTTT. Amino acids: CASSLTGELFF.

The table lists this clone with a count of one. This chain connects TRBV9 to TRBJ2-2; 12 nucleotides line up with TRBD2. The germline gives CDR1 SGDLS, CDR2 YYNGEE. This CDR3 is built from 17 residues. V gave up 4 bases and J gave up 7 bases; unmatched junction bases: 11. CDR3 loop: CASSPLAGGLLNGELFF. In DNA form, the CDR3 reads TGTGCCAGCAGCCCCCTAGCGGGGGGGCTTCTCAACGGGGAGCTGTTTTTT.

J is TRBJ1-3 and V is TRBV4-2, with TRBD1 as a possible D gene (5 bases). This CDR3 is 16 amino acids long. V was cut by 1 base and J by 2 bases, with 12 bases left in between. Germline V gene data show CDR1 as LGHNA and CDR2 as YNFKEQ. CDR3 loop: CASSQVQGPAGNTIYF. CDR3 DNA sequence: TGTGCCAGCAGCCAAGTTCAGGGTCCGGCTGGAAACACCATATATTTT.

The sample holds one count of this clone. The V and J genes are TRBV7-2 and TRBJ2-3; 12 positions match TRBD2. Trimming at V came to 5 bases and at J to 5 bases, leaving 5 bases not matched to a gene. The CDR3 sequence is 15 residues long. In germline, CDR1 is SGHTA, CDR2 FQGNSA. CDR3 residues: CASSLTSGGRDTQYF. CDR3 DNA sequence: TGTGCCAGCAGCCTTACTAGCGGGGGGCGAGATACGCAGTATTTT.

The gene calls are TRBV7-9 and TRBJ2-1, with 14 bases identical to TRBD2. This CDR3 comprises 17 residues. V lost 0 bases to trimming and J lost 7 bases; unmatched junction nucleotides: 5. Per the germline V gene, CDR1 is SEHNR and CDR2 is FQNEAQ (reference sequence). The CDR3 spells CASSLATSGGAANEQFF. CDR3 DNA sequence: TGTGCCAGCAGCTTAGCGACTAGCGGGGGGGCTGCGAATGAGCAGTTCTTC.

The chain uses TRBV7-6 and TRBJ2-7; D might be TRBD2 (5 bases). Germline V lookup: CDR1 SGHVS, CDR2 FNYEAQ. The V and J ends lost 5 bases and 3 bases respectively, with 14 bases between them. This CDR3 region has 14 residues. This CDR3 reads CASSLAGYVYEQYF. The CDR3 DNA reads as TGTGCCAGCAGCCTCGCGGGTTATGTCTACGAGCAGTACTTC.

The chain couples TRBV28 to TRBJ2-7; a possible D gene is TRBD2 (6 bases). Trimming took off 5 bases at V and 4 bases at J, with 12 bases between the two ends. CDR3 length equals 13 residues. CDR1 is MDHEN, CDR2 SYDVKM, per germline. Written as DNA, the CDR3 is TGTGCCAGCAGTCCCGGCGGACTATACGAGCAGTACTTC. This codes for CASSPGGLYEQYF.

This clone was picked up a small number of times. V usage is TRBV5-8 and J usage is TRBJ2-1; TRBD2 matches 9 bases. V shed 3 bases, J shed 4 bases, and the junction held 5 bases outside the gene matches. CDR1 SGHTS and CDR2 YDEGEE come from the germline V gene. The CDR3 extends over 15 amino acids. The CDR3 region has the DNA TGTGCCAGCAGCTCCGGACTAGCGTCGTACAATGAGCAGTTCTTC. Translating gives CASSSGLASYNEQFF. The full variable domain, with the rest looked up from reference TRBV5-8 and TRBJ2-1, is EAGVTQSPTHLIKTRGQQATLRCSPISGHTSVYWYQQALGLGLQFLLWYDEGEERNRGNFPPRFSGRQFPNYSSELNVNALELEDSALYLCASSSGLASYNEQFFGPGTRLTVL.

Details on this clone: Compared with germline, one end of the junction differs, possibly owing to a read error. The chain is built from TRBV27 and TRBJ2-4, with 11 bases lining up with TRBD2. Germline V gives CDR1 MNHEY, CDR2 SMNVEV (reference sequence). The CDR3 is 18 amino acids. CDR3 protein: CASSHPGLAALAKNSQYF. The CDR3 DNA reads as TGTGCCAGCAGCCATCCGGGACTAGCGGCCCTAGCCAAAAACAGTCAGTACTTC.

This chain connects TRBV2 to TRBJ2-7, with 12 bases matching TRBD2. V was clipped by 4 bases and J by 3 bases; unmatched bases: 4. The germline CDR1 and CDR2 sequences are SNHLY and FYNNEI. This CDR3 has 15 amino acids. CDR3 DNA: TGTGCCAGCAGTGGACTAGCGGGAGAGCTCTACGAGCAGTACTTC. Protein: CASSGLAGELYEQYF. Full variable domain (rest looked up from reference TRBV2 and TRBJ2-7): EPEVTQTPSHQVTQMGQEVILRCVPISNHLYFYWYRQILGQKVEFLVSFYNNEISEKSEIFDDQFSVERPDGSNFTLKIRSTKLEDSAMYFCASSGLAGELYEQYFGPGTRLTVT.

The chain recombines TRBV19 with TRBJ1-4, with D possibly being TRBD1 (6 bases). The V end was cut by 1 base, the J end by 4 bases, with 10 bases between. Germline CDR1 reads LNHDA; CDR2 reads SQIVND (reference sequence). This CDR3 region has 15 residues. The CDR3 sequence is CASSIAQQGNEKLFF. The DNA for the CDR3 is TGTGCCAGTAGTATAGCCCAACAGGGTAATGAAAAACTGTTTTTT.

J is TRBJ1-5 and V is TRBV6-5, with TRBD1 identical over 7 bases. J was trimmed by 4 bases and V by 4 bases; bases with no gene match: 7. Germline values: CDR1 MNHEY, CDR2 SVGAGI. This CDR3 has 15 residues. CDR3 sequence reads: CASSSTGPRNQPQHF. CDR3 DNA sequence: TGTGCCAGCAGTTCGACAGGGCCTAGGAATCAGCCCCAGCATTTT.

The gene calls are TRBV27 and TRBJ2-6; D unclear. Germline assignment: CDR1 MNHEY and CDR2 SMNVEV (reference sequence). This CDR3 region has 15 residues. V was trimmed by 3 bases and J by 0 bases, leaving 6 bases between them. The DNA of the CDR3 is TGTGCCAGCAGTTTTAGTGGCTCTGGGGCCAACGTCCTGACTTTC. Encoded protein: CASSFSGSGANVLTF.

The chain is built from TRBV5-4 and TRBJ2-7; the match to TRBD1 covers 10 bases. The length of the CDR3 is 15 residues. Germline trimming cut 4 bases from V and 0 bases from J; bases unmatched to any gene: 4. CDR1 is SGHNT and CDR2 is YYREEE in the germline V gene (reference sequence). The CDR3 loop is CASSPGQGSSYEQYF. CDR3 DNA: TGTGCCAGCAGCCCGGGACAGGGGAGCTCCTACGAGCAGTACTTC.

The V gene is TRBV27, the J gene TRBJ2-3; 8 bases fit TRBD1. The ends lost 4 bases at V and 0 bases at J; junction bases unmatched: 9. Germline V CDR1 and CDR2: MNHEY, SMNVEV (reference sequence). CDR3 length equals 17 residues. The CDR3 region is CASSSTPGQVSTDTQYF. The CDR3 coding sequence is TGTGCCAGCAGTTCCACTCCGGGACAGGTGAGCACAGATACGCAGTATTTT.

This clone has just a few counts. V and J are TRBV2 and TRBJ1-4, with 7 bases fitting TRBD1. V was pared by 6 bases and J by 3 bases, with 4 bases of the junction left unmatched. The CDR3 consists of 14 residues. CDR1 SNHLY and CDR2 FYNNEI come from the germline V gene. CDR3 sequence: CASRRQGANEKLFF. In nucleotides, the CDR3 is TGTGCCAGCAGGCGACAGGGTGCTAATGAAAAACTGTTTTTT.